The 27 T cell receptor beta chains below come from one sample, sequenced in a study of blood T cell repertoires in COVID-19. TCRdb's table, derived via immunoSEQ multiplex PCR, lists solely in-frame clones and lacks some. The sample lists around 300,000 clones, around 90% occurring once. Sequencing used peripheral blood. The receptor set was obtained from a man aged 50-60 years with active or convalescent COVID-19.

A single count supports this clone. V is TRBV7-2 and J is TRBJ1-4; D is undetermined. Germline CDR1 and CDR2: SGHTA and FQGNSA. V was trimmed by 8 bases and J by 7 bases, leaving 14 bases between them. The CDR3 contains 13 residues. The CDR3 DNA reads as TGTGCCAGCTCCCAAGCTCCCCGTGAAAAACTGTTTTTT. It codes for CASSQAPREKLFF. The complete variable domain, with remaining parts taken from reference TRBV7-2 and TRBJ1-4, reads GAGVSQSPSNKVTEKGKDVELRCDPISGHTALYWYRQSLGQGLEFLIYFQGNSAPDKSGLPSDRFSAERTGGSVSTLTIQRTQQEDSAVYLCASSQAPREKLFFGSGTQLSVL.

The chain is built from TRBV19 and TRBJ1-1; D unclear. Germline CDR1 LNHDA, CDR2 SQIVND (reference sequence). V lost 1 base to trimming and J lost 1 base, with 4 bases between them. The CDR3 runs to 13 residues. In DNA, the CDR3 is TGTGCCAGTAGTATAGGTCGGAACACTGAAGCTTTCTTT. Translated: CASSIGRNTEAFF. Full variable domain (rest looked up from reference TRBV19 and TRBJ1-1): DGGITQSPKYLFRKEGQNVTLSCEQNLNHDAMYWYRQDPGQGLRLIYYSQIVNDFQKGDIAEGYSVSREKKESFPLTVTSAQKNPTAFYLCASSIGRNTEAFFGQGTRLTVV.

The chain carries TRBV7-3 and TRBJ2-3, with 10 positions matching TRBD2. The CDR3 covers 16 residues. Germline CDR1 is SGHTA and CDR2 is FQGTGA. V lost 5 bases, J lost 4 bases, and 9 bases stayed unmatched. CDR3 amino acids: CASSQGLAGEADTQYF. The CDR3, as DNA: TGTGCCAGCAGCCAGGGTCTAGCGGGAGAAGCAGATACGCAGTATTTT.

The rearrangement links TRBV12-3 or TRBV12-4 to TRBJ1-5; D not resolved. Between the trimmed V and J ends, which lost 4 bases and 6 bases, there was a span of 7 bases. The CDR3 extends over 12 amino acids. Here the CDR3 reads CASSSEVQPQHF. The CDR3 DNA is TGTGCCAGCAGTTCGGAGGTTCAGCCCCAGCATTTT.

V gene TRBV19 combines with J gene TRBJ2-7, with D maybe TRBD2 (5 bases). This CDR3 has 11 residues. CDR1 LNHDA and CDR2 SQIVND come from the germline V gene (reference sequence). V was clipped by 6 bases and J by 3 bases, with 6 bases between them. The CDR3 region has the DNA TGTGCCAGTAGCCGGGACTACGAGCAGTACTTC. This encodes CASSRDYEQYF.

The genes are TRBV28 and TRBJ2-7, with 8 bases lining up with TRBD1. With V trimmed by 7 bases and J by 0 bases, 8 bases remained unmatched. Germline V lookup: CDR1 MDHEN, CDR2 SYDVKM. CDR3 length: 15 amino acids. The CDR3 is CASTPTGVGSYEQYF. CDR3 DNA: TGTGCCAGCACCCCGACAGGGGTTGGCTCCTACGAGCAGTACTTC.

The chain combines TRBV19 with TRBJ1-2, with a tentative D call TRBD1 (6 bases). CDR3 size: 14 residues. Per germline, CDR1 LNHDA and CDR2 SQIVND (reference sequence). The V and J ends lost 6 bases and 3 bases respectively, with 14 bases between them. The CDR3 bases are TGTGCCAGTAGATCTCAGGGGCGTGACTATGGCTACACCTTC. It translates to CASRSQGRDYGYTF.

The V and J genes are TRBV4-1 and TRBJ1-1; D ambiguous. V was clipped by 4 bases and J by 4 bases, with 13 bases between them. Per the germline V gene, CDR1 is MGHRA and CDR2 is YSYEKL. This CDR3 is 14 amino acids long. The CDR3, as DNA: TGCGCCAGCAGCCCTAGAAACGAGGGCACTGAAGCTTTCTTT. This codes for CASSPRNEGTEAFF.

There are a few counts of this clone. The chain employs TRBV7-3 and TRBJ2-2; no reliable D call. Germline V gene lookup returns CDR1 SGHTA and CDR2 FQGTGA. The CDR3 consists of 16 residues. Trimming shortened V by 2 bases and J by 1 base, and 11 bases separated the two germline ends. CDR3 in amino acids: CASSLERPGNTGELFF. The CDR3 DNA sequence: TGTGCCAGCAGCTTAGAAAGGCCGGGGAACACCGGGGAGCTGTTTTTT.

V and J are TRBV5-1 and TRBJ1-5, with 10 bases lining up with TRBD1. Germline-derived CDR1 and CDR2 are SGHRS and YFSETQ. The J segment lost 2 bases and the V segment lost 4 bases, leaving 24 bases of the junction unmatched. This CDR3 is built from 22 residues. The chain's CDR3 is CASSLEHPEPGQGTPGNQPQHF. The CDR3 DNA reads as TGCGCCAGCAGCCTGGAACATCCGGAGCCGGGACAGGGGACGCCTGGCAATCAGCCCCAGCATTTT.

The rearrangement links TRBV7-2 to TRBJ1-4; no reliable D call. Trimming left V 3 bases short and J 7 bases short, with 15 bases between. This CDR3 is 15 amino acids long. The germline V gene encodes CDR1 SGHTA and CDR2 FQGNSA. The CDR3 here is CASSFEGGYTEKLFF. CDR3 in DNA: TGTGCCAGCAGCTTCGAGGGAGGGTATACTGAAAAACTGTTTTTT.

The rearrangement uses TRBV29-1 and TRBJ2-5; D gene unclear. Trimming shortened V by 4 bases and J by 0 bases, and 6 bases separated the two germline ends. Germline V gene lookup returns CDR1 SQVTM and CDR2 ANQGSEA. The CDR3 sequence is 12 residues long. In DNA form, the CDR3 reads TGCAGCGTTGTGGAGTACCAAGAGACCCAGTACTTC. It translates to CSVVEYQETQYF. The whole variable domain, filled in from reference TRBV29-1 and TRBJ2-5, reads SAVISQKPSRDICQRGTSLTIQCQVDSQVTMMFWYRQQPGQSLTLIATANQGSEATYESGFVIDKFPISRPNLTFSTLTVSNMSPEDSSIYLCSVVEYQETQYFGPGTRLLVL.

This rearrangement joins TRBV2 to TRBJ1-1; maybe TRBD1 (5 bases). Per germline, CDR1 SNHLY and CDR2 FYNNEI. The ends were cut back, 6 bases at V and 1 base at J, with 21 bases in the middle. CDR3 length equals 17 residues. The CDR3 region is CASSHPVGGVRNTEAFF. CDR3 in DNA: TGTGCCAGCAGCCACCCGGTTGGGGGGGTTAGGAACACTGAAGCTTTCTTT.

There are a few counts of this clone. The V call is TRBV11-2, the J call TRBJ1-2; TRBD1 matches at 9 bases. The CDR3 length is 15 residues. V lost 7 bases to trimming and J lost 3 bases; unmatched junction nucleotides: 9. CDR1 SGHAT and CDR2 FQNNGV come from the germline V gene. The CDR3 sequence: CASTSGTGIHYGYTF. The DNA of the CDR3 is TGTGCCAGCACTTCCGGGACAGGGATTCACTATGGCTACACCTTC.

The rearrangement joins TRBV25-1 to TRBJ2-1, with TRBD2 matching 8 bases. The trim removed 4 bases at V and 5 bases at J, leaving 16 bases unmatched. Germline CDR1 is MGHDK and CDR2 is SYGVNS. This CDR3 spans 18 amino acids. The CDR3 loop is CASSVLDPGTSLDNEQFF. The DNA of the CDR3 is TGTGCCAGCAGTGTTTTGGACCCCGGGACTAGTTTAGACAATGAGCAGTTCTTC.

This clone was recorded a few times. This rearrangement joins TRBV25-1 to TRBJ2-4; a weak D match, TRBD1 (5 bases). The CDR3 length is 13 residues. CDR1 and CDR2 (germline): MGHDK, SYGVNS. Trimming took off 2 bases at V and 8 bases at J, with 10 bases between the two ends. CDR3 nucleotides: TGTGCCAGCAGTGAAGCAGGGTTGCACATTCAGTACTTC. Amino acids: CASSEAGLHIQYF.

This chain uses TRBV6-5 with TRBJ1-2; 9 positions match TRBD1. Trimming cost V 7 bases and J 6 bases; bases outside gene matches: 9. The CDR3 sequence is 14 residues long. The V gene's germline CDR1 is MNHEY and CDR2 SVGAGI. CDR3 in amino acids: CASTHRGRADGYTF. CDR3 coding DNA: TGTGCCAGCACCCACAGGGGGCGTGCGGATGGCTACACCTTC.

The V call is TRBV10-3, the J call TRBJ2-5, with no clear D. Trimming took off 8 bases at V and 2 bases at J, with 15 bases between the two ends. The CDR3 has 14 amino acids. Germline V gives CDR1 ENHRY, CDR2 SYGVKD. The CDR3 sequence: CAIASDSSQETQYF. The CDR3 DNA sequence: TGTGCCATCGCGTCCGACTCCTCTCAAGAGACCCAGTACTTC.

The rearrangement uses TRBV11-2 and TRBJ2-7, with TRBD1 identical over 7 bases. CDR3 length: 14 residues. The germline gives CDR1 SGHAT, CDR2 FQNNGV. With 1 base clipped from V and 3 bases from J, the junction kept 3 bases outside the gene matches. DNA of the CDR3: TGTGCCAGCAGCTTAGGAGACAGGGACTACGAGCAGTACTTC. It specifies CASSLGDRDYEQYF. Based on the CDR3 plus reference TRBV11-2 and TRBJ2-7, the full variable domain is EAGVAQSPRYKIIEKRQSVAFWCNPISGHATLYWYQQILGQGPKLLIQFQNNGVVDDSQLPKDRFSAERLKGVDSTLKIQPAKLEDSAVYLCASSLGDRDYEQYFGPGTRLTVT.

The chain recombines TRBV7-2 with TRBJ1-3; 7 bases match TRBD1. CDR1 and CDR2 from the germline V gene are SGHTA and FQGNSA. The trim removed 0 bases at V and 16 bases at J, leaving 3 bases unmatched. The CDR3 contains 11 residues. Written as DNA, the CDR3 is TGTGCCAGCAGCTTAGCGGGACAGATCTATTTT. Its protein is CASSLAGQIYF.

This chain links TRBV5-1 with TRBJ1-1; TRBD1 agrees at 9 bases. The CDR3 consists of 16 residues. CDR1 and CDR2 from the germline V gene are SGHRS and YFSETQ. The junction had 7 bases not matched to a gene; V was cut back by 2 bases and J by 2 bases. The CDR3 reads CASSLRVGQGNTEAFF. The CDR3 nucleotides are TGCGCCAGCAGCTTAAGGGTGGGACAGGGCAACACTGAAGCTTTCTTT.

This chain joins TRBV4-3 and TRBJ2-1; the match to TRBD2 covers 12 bases. CDR1 is LGHNA and CDR2 is YSLEER in the germline V gene. V gave up 0 bases and J gave up 6 bases; unmatched junction bases: 6. The CDR3 sequence is 17 residues long. The CDR3: CASSQEPSGGAVNEQFF. The CDR3 DNA sequence: TGCGCCAGCAGCCAAGAGCCTAGCGGGGGGGCGGTCAATGAGCAGTTCTTC.

V usage is TRBV5-1 and J usage is TRBJ2-2; 10 positions agree with TRBD2. Per germline, CDR1 SGHRS and CDR2 YFSETQ. V gave up 4 bases and J gave up 4 bases; unmatched junction bases: 7. The CDR3 runs to 16 residues. CDR3 in amino acids: CASSLSSGGRTGELFF. DNA of the CDR3: TGCGCCAGCAGCCTTTCTAGCGGGGGCCGCACCGGGGAGCTGTTTTTT.

This chain links TRBV30 with TRBJ1-5, with 8 bases fitting TRBD1. V lost 2 bases, J lost 6 bases, and 12 bases stayed unmatched. The CDR3 runs to 16 residues. Germline V gene sequence: CDR1 GTSNPN, CDR2 SVGIG (reference sequence). CDR3 region: CAWSPKTGEWGQPQHF. For the CDR3, the DNA is TGTGCCTGGAGTCCCAAGACAGGGGAATGGGGTCAGCCCCAGCATTTT.

V usage is TRBV14 and J usage is TRBJ2-5; TRBD2 matches at 7 bases. V was pared by 1 base and J by 5 bases, with 10 bases of the junction left unmatched. The CDR3 is 16 amino acids. CDR1 and CDR2 from the germline V gene are SGHDN and FVKESK. The CDR3 sequence: CASSQGRTSAGETQYF. CDR3 coding DNA: TGTGCCAGCAGCCAAGGCCGAACTAGCGCAGGGGAGACCCAGTACTTC.

The V and J genes are TRBV12-5 and TRBJ1-4, with D maybe TRBD1 (5 bases). Germline values: CDR1 LGHNT, CDR2 FRNRAP. The ends were cut back, 0 bases at V and 4 bases at J, with 24 bases in the middle. The CDR3 loop spans 20 amino acids. CDR3 DNA: TGTGCTAGTGGTTTGGTACGGCTGGGGGTCAGGGAGGCTCATAATGAAAAACTGTTTTTT. Translating gives CASGLVRLGVREAHNEKLFF. Looking up the rest from reference TRBV12-5 and TRBJ1-4 gives the full variable domain: DARVTQTPRHKVTEMGQEVTMRCQPILGHNTVFWYRQTMMQGLELLAYFRNRAPLDDSGMPKDRFSAEMPDATLATLKIQPSEPRDSAVYFCASGLVRLGVREAHNEKLFFGSGTQLSVL.

The CDR3 sequence is CASSSSQGIAQPQHF. The CDR3 DNA follows: TGTGCCAGCAGTTCCAGCCAGGGAATCGCCCAGCCCCAGCATTTT. The chain employs TRBV7-9 and TRBJ1-5; possibly TRBD1 for D (5 bases). Looked up from germline, CDR1 is SEHNR and CDR2 is FQNEAQ (reference sequence). The CDR3 runs to 15 residues. V gave up 6 bases and J gave up 7 bases, with 19 bases separating them.